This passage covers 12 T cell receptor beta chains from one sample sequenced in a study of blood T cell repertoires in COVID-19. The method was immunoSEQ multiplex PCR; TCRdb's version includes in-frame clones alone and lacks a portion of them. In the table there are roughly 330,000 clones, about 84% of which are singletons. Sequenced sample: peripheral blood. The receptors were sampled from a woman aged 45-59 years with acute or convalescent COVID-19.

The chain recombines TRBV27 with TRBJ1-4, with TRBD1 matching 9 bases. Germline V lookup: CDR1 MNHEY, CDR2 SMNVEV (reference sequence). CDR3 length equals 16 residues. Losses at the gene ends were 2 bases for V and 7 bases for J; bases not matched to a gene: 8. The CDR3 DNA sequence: TGTGCCAGCAGTTTACGTCCGACAGGGGGGACTGAAAAACTGTTTTTT. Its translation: CASSLRPTGGTEKLFF.

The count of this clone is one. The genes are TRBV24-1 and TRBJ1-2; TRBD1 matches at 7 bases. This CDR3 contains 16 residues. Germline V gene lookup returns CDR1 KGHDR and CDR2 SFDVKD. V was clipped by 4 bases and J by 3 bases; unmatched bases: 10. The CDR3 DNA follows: TGTGCCACCAGTGACCAAAAGACCGGACAGGACTATGGCTACACCTTC. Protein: CATSDQKTGQDYGYTF.

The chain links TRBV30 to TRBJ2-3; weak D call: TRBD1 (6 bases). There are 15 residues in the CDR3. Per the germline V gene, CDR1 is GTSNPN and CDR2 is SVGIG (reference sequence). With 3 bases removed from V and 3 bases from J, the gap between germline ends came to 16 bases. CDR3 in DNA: TGTGCCTGGAGACTAGGGGGAGCGAGGACAGATACGCAGTATTTT. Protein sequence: CAWRLGGARTDTQYF.

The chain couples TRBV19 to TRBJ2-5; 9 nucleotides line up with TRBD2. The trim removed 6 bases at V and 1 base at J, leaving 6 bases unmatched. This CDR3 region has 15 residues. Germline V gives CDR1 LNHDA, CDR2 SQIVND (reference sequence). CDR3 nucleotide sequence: TGTGCCAGTAGGGCTAGCGGGGAGCCCCAAGAGACCCAGTACTTC. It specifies CASRASGEPQETQYF.

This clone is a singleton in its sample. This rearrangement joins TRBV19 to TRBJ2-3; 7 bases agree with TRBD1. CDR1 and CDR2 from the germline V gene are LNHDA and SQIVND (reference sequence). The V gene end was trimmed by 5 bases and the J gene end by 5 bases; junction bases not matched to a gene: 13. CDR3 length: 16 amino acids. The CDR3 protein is CASSPWGQLARDTQYF. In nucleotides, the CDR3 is TGTGCCAGTAGTCCCTGGGGACAGTTGGCTAGAGATACGCAGTATTTT.

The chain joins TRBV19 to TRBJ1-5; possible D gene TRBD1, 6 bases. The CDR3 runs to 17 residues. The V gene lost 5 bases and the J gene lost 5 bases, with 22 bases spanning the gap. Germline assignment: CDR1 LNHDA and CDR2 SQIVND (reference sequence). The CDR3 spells CASSLGHYRDLDQPQHF. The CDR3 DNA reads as TGTGCCAGTAGTCTGGGGCATTACAGGGATCTCGATCAGCCCCAGCATTTT.

The CDR3 loop is CASSTTSYEQYF. In DNA, the CDR3 is TGTGCCAGCAGCACTACATCCTACGAGCAGTACTTC. This chain links TRBV4-2 with TRBJ2-7, with D unresolved. Germline CDR1 is LGHNA and CDR2 is YNFKEQ. The germline V and J ends were trimmed by 5 bases and 1 base, with 6 bases remaining between them. CDR3 length: 12 residues.

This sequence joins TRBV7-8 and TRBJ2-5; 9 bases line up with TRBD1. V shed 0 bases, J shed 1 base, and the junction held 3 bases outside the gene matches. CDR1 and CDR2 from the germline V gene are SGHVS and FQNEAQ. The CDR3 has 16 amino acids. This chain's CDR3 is CASSLAGTGSQETQYF. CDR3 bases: TGTGCCAGCAGCTTAGCAGGGACAGGGTCCCAAGAGACCCAGTACTTC. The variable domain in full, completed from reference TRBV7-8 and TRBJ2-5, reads GAGVSQSPRYKVAKRGQDVALRCDPISGHVSLFWYQQALGQGPEFLTYFQNEAQLDKSGLPSDRFFAERPEGSVSTLKIQRTQQEDSAVYLCASSLAGTGSQETQYFGPGTRLLVL.

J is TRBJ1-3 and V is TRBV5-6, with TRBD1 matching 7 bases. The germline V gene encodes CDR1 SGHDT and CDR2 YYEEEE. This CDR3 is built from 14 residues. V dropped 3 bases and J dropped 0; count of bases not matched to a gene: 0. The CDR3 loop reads CASSWDSSGNTIYF. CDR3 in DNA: TGTGCCAGCAGCTGGGACAGCTCTGGAAACACCATATATTTT.

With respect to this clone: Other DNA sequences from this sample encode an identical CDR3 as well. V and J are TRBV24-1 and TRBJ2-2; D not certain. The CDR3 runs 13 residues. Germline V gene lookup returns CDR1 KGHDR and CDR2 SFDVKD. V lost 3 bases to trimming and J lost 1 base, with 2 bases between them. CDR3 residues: CATSDQNTGELFF. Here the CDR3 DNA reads TGTGCCACCAGTGATCAGAACACCGGGGAGCTGTTTTTT.

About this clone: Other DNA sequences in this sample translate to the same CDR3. As DNA, the CDR3 is TGTGCCAGCAGTTTAAGGAGTAGCAATCAGCCCCAGCATTTT. Protein product: CASSLRSSNQPQHF. This rearrangement joins TRBV27 to TRBJ1-5, with D unresolved. Trimming took off 2 bases at V and 0 bases at J, with 5 bases between the two ends. Germline V gives CDR1 MNHEY, CDR2 SMNVEV (reference sequence). This CDR3 spans 14 amino acids.

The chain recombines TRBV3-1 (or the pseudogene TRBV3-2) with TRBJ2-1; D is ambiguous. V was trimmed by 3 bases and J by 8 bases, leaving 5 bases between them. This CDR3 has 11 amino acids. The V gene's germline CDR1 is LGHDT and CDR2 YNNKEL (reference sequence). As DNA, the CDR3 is TGTGCCAGCAGCCAGGCGGATGAGCAGTTCTTC. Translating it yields CASSQADEQFF.